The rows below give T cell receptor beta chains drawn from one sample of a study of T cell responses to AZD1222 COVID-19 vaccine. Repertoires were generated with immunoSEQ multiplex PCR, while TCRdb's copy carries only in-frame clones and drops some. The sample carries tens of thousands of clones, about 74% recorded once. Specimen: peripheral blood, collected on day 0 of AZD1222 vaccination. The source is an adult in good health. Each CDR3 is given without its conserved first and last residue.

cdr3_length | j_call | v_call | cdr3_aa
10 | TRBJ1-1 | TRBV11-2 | ASSPWGTEAF
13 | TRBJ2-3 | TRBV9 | ASSSRSASTDTQY
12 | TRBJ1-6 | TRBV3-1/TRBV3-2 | ASSPRGSNSPLH
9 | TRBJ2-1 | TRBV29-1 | SVRGYNEQF
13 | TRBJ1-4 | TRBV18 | ASSPPTGIGEKLF
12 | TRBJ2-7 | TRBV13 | ASSWGQGTYEQY
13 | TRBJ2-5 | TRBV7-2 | ASSLGGGAAETQY
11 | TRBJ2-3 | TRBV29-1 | SVFGQGTDTQY
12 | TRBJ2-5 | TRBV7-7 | ASSNDRYQETQY
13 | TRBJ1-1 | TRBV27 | ASSSPRKLNTEAF
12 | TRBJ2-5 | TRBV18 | ASRQQGAGETQY
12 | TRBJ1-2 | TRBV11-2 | ASSLGTGFYGYT
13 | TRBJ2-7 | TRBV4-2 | ASSQDPEPPYEQY
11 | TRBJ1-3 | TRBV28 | ASSPTGGNTIY
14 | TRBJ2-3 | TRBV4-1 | ASSQALAHSTDTQY
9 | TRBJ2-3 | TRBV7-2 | ASSNTDTQY
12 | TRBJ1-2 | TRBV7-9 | ASSLEDGGYGYT
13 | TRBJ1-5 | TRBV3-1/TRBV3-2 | ASSQMSGANQPQH
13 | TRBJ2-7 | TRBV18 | ASSPPTGGGHEQY
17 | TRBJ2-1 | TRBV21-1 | ASSSRRAGAHPYGDEQF
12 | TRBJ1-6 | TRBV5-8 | ASSGSSYNSPLH
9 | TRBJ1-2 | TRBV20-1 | SAGGADGYT
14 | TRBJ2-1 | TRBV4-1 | ASSQDERAWDNEQF
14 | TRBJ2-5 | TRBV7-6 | ASSFSGGRTQETQY
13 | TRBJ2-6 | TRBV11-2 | ASSLESSGANVLT
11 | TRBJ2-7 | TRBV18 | ASSQGGIREQY
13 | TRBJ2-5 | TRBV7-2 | ASSLVVGREETQY
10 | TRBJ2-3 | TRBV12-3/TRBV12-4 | ASSLSTDTQY
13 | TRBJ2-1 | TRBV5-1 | ASSQGLSSYNEQF
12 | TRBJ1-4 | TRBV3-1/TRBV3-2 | ASSLGRLGEKLF
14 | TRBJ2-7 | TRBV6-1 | ASRESRLAASYEQY
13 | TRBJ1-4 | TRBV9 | ASSPRGVTNEKLF
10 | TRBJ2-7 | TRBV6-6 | ASSGQVYEQY
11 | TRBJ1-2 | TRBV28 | ASTPEGSRGYT
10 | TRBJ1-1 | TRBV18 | ASSPSQGEAF
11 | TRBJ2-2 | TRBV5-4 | ASSLDSPKELF
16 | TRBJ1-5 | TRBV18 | ASSPVGQGAYSNQPQH
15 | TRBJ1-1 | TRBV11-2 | ASSLGRRTGKITEAF
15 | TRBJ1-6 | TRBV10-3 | AISDVGRTKYSSPLH
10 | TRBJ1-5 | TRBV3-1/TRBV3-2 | ASSQGDQPQH
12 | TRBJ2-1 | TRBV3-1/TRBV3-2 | ASARVEAAAARV
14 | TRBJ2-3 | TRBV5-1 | ASSNRLAVGTDTQY
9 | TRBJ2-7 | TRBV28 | ASSEGNEQY
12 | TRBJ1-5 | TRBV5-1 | ASSQGLPNQPQH
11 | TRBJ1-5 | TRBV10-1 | ASSPDSQQPQH
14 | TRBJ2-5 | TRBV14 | ASSPRDKPYQETQY
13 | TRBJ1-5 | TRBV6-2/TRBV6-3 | ASSYGSGSNQPQH
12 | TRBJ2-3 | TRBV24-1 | ATSDRGQGDTQY
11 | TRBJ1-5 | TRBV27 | ASSSTPNQPQH
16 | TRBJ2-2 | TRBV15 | ATSRDPGELGNTGELF